Below are 5 T cell receptor beta chains sequenced from a single sample in a study of blood T cells in healthy people across ages. Combining a sample-barcoded 5' primer with a J-beta primer mix, a second PCR ran for roughly 6 to 12 cycles. TCRdb ran MiXCR on the 5' RACE reads and lists one entry per CDR3 protein. This repertoire shows roughly 860,000 distinct CDR3 sequences, around 62% found once; its top ten account for roughly 26%. What was sequenced was blood. The receptors derive from a man aged 25-40 years in good health.

The DNA for the CDR3 is TGTGCCAGCAGCTTGGGCCCCAGGCGGCAGACGAGCACAGATACGCAGTATTTT. Residues: CASSLGPRRQTSTDTQYF. The J gene is TRBJ2-3, the V gene TRBV5-5; D is unclear. This CDR3 is built from 18 residues. CDR1 is SGHKS, CDR2 YYEKEE, per germline (reference sequence). V lost 0 bases, J lost 0 bases, and 17 bases lay in between. Combining the CDR3 with reference TRBV5-5 and TRBJ2-3 gives the whole variable domain DAGVTQSPTHLIKTRGQQVTLRCSPISGHKSVSWYQQVLGQGPQFIFQYYEKEERGRGNFPDRFSARQFPNYSSELNVNALLLGDSALYLCASSLGPRRQTSTDTQYFGPGTRLTVL.

Turning to this clonotype: One end of the junction does not line up with germline, which may come from a read error. This chain links TRBV27 with TRBJ2-7; D may be TRBD1 or TRBD2 (5 bases each). The CDR3 sequence is 18 residues long. CDR1 and CDR2 from the germline V gene are MNHEY and SMNVEV (reference sequence). This CDR3 is CASSFGTSALEVTDTQYF. In DNA, the CDR3 is TGTGCCAGCAGTTTTGGGACGTCCGCCCTGGAGGTGACAGATACGCAGTATTTC.

Regarding this clonotype: A much larger clonotype is one base distant, so this may be a read error. The V call is TRBV6-1, the J call TRBJ2-7, with D possibly matching TRBD2 (6 bases). The CDR3 consists of 14 residues. The germline gives CDR1 MNHNS, CDR2 SASEGT. Trimming cost V 7 bases and J 2 bases, with 15 bases left between them. The CDR3 coding sequence is TGTGCCAGCACCTATACGGGGGAGCCCTACGAGCAGTACTTC. As protein: CASTYTGEPYEQYF.

This clonotype came up once. The chain couples TRBV7-2 to TRBJ2-5; tentative D call: TRBD2 (5 bases). The germline gives CDR1 SGHTA, CDR2 FQGNSA. Trimming removed 5 bases at V and 2 bases at J, with 6 bases between. The CDR3 is made up of 12 amino acids. CDR3 DNA: TGTGCCAGCAGCCGGGAACAAGAGACCCAGTACTTC. Translating gives CASSREQETQYF.

This chain connects TRBV14 to TRBJ2-5; the D gene is possibly TRBD2 (6 bases). Germline loops: CDR1 SGHDN, CDR2 FVKESK. V lost 4 bases, J lost 2 bases, and 11 bases lay in between. The CDR3 is made up of 14 amino acids. This chain's CDR3 is CASSRGDLQETQYF. The CDR3 DNA is TGTGCCAGCAGCCGGGGGGACCTACAAGAGACCCAGTACTTC. Drawing the rest from reference TRBV14 and TRBJ2-5, the complete variable domain is EAGVTQFPSHSVIEKGQTVTLRCDPISGHDNLYWYRRVMGKEIKFLLHFVKESKQDESGMPNNRFLAERTGGTYSTLKVQPAELEDSGVYFCASSRGDLQETQYFGPGTRLLVL.